The 19 T cell receptor beta chains below all came from one sample that was sequenced in a study of blood T cell repertoires in COVID-19. Sequencing used immunoSEQ multiplex PCR; TCRdb keeps in-frame clones, though not all of them. The data hold some 100,000 clones, with roughly 90% observed a single time. The source material was peripheral blood. The receptors were sampled from a woman aged 55-70 years with acute or convalescent COVID-19.

This chain uses TRBV18 with TRBJ2-1, with D possibly being TRBD1 (5 bases). Per the germline V gene, CDR1 is KGHSH and CDR2 is LQKENI. The V end lost 6 bases, the J end lost 5 bases, and 14 bases lay between the germline ends. This CDR3 is 14 amino acids long. The CDR3 DNA sequence: TGTGCCAGCTCCCCAAGCTGGGGCGACAATGAGCAGTTCTTC. Its protein product is CASSPSWGDNEQFF. The entire variable domain, with the rest obtained from reference TRBV18 and TRBJ2-1, is as follows: NAGVMQNPRHLVRRRGQEARLRCSPMKGHSHVYWYRQLPEEGLKFMVYLQKENIIDESGMPKERFSAEFPKEGPSILRIQQVVRGDSAAYFCASSPSWGDNEQFFGPGTRLTVL.

The chain uses TRBV28 and TRBJ2-7; D gene uncertain. The V end lost 4 bases, the J end lost 7 bases, and 14 bases lay between the germline ends. The CDR3 totals 13 residues. The germline gives CDR1 MDHEN, CDR2 SYDVKM. In DNA, the CDR3 is TGTGCCAGCAGTTATAACAATCTGAGGGAGCAGTACTTC. Translated: CASSYNNLREQYF.

V and J are TRBV6-1 and TRBJ2-7, with D hard to call. This CDR3 contains 13 residues. Germline V CDR1 and CDR2: MNHNS, SASEGT. V was trimmed by 3 bases and J by 2 bases, leaving 8 bases between them. The CDR3 sequence is CASSDRRAYEQYV. CDR3 nucleotide sequence: TGTGCCAGCAGTGATCGACGGGCCTACGAGCAGTACGTC.

The rearrangement joins TRBV28 to TRBJ1-2; 7 nucleotides agree with TRBD1. Germline V gene lookup returns CDR1 MDHEN and CDR2 SYDVKM. V gave up 4 bases and J gave up 7 bases; unmatched junction bases: 15. This CDR3 contains 16 residues. CDR3 sequence reads: CASSSPYLQGPRGYTF. The CDR3, as DNA: TGTGCCAGCAGTTCCCCATATTTACAGGGGCCACGTGGCTACACCTTC.

The genes are TRBV6-2 or TRBV6-3 and TRBJ2-3; TRBD2 might be the D (6 bases). V shed 3 bases and J shed 8 bases, with 21 bases lying between them. The CDR3 has 16 residues. Germline V gene data show CDR1 as MNHEY and CDR2 as SVGEGT. Here the CDR3 DNA reads TGTGCCAGCAGTTATGATTTAGCGGTAGAGGGCGGTACGCAGTATTTT. This sequence encodes CASSYDLAVEGGTQYF.

The chain combines TRBV28 with TRBJ1-1; D is possibly TRBD1 (5 bases). In germline, CDR1 is MDHEN, CDR2 SYDVKM. The length of the CDR3 is 15 residues. V lost 2 bases and J lost 4, with 14 bases in between. CDR3 DNA sequence: TGTGCCAGCAGTTTAGCAGGGAGGGTGGGCACTGAAGCTTTCTTT. Translated: CASSLAGRVGTEAFF. Full variable domain (outside the CDR3, taken from reference TRBV28 and TRBJ1-1): DVKVTQSSRYLVKRTGEKVFLECVQDMDHENMFWYRQDPGLGLRLIYFSYDVKMKEKGDIPEGYSVSREKKERFSLILESASTNQTSMYLCASSLAGRVGTEAFFGQGTRLTVV.

The genes are TRBV7-9 and TRBJ1-1, with 10 bases that match TRBD1. The germline V gene encodes CDR1 SEHNR and CDR2 FQNEAQ (reference sequence). The CDR3 totals 13 residues. With V trimmed by 5 bases and J by 4 bases, 1 base remained unmatched. The CDR3 region is CASSDRGPTEAFF. The CDR3 nucleotides read TGTGCCAGCAGCGACAGGGGGCCCACTGAAGCTTTCTTT. Filled out from reference TRBV7-9 and TRBJ1-1, the complete variable domain reads DTGVSQNPRHKITKRGQNVTFRCDPISEHNRLYWYRQTLGQGPEFLTYFQNEAQLEKSRLLSDRFSAERPKGSFSTLEIQRTEQGDSAMYLCASSDRGPTEAFFGQGTRLTVV.

Written as DNA, the CDR3 is TGTGCCAGCAGCTTGAGCGCCAATGAGCAGTTCTTC. Translating it yields CASSLSANEQFF. The V call is TRBV7-6, the J call TRBJ2-1, with D unresolved. Germline V CDR1 and CDR2: SGHVS, FNYEAQ. The V gene lost 3 bases and the J gene lost 6 bases, with 6 bases spanning the gap. The CDR3 is 12 amino acids.

This clone was detected once. This sequence joins TRBV11-2 and TRBJ2-1; 10 nucleotides line up with TRBD2. CDR3 size: 15 residues. After removal of 4 bases from V and 7 bases from J, the junction contained 7 bases not matched to a gene. Germline CDR1 reads SGHAT; CDR2 reads FQNNGV. The CDR3 bases are TGTGCCAGCAGCTCGTCCGGACTAGCGGTGAATGAGCAGTTCTTC. It is translated as CASSSSGLAVNEQFF. The whole variable domain, remainder taken from reference TRBV11-2 and TRBJ2-1, is EAGVAQSPRYKIIEKRQSVAFWCNPISGHATLYWYQQILGQGPKLLIQFQNNGVVDDSQLPKDRFSAERLKGVDSTLKIQPAKLEDSAVYLCASSSSGLAVNEQFFGPGTRLTVL.

The V and J genes are TRBV7-6 and TRBJ1-1; D not certain. V lost 0 bases, J lost 1 base, and 15 bases lay in between. The CDR3 is made up of 17 amino acids. Germline values: CDR1 SGHVS, CDR2 FNYEAQ. The CDR3 region is CASSLAGELGGNTEAFF. The DNA of the CDR3 is TGTGCCAGCAGCTTAGCTGGGGAATTAGGAGGGAACACTGAAGCTTTCTTT.

The V and J genes are TRBV18 and TRBJ2-2; perhaps TRBD2 as D (6 bases). This CDR3 contains 15 residues. V was clipped by 3 bases and J by 4 bases, with 12 bases between them. Germline lookup yields CDR1 KGHSH and CDR2 LQKENI. The CDR3 nucleotides are TGTGCCAGCTCACCCCTCAGAGCGGGCACCGGGGAGCTGTTTTTT. It translates to CASSPLRAGTGELFF.

The chain combines TRBV3-1 (or the pseudogene TRBV3-2) with TRBJ1-5; the D gene is possibly TRBD1 (5 bases). Trimming removed 3 bases from V and 1 base from J, with 10 bases in between. CDR1 LGHDT and CDR2 YNNKEL come from the germline V gene (reference sequence). The CDR3 covers 15 residues. CDR3 in amino acids: CASSQGLVSNQPQHF. Written as DNA, the CDR3 is TGTGCCAGCAGCCAGGGGCTTGTCAGCAATCAGCCCCAGCATTTT.

The rearrangement links TRBV4-2 to TRBJ2-2, with 8 bases lining up with TRBD1. The CDR3 consists of 14 residues. V lost 2 bases and J lost 4; bases outside the gene matches: 0. Germline assignment: CDR1 LGHNA and CDR2 YNFKEQ. The CDR3 DNA sequence: TGTGCCAGCAGCCAAACAGGGGGCACCGGGGAGCTGTTTTTT. It is translated as CASSQTGGTGELFF.

The V call is TRBV4-1, the J call TRBJ2-1; the match to TRBD2 covers 8 bases. Per germline, CDR1 MGHRA and CDR2 YSYEKL. V lost 3 bases, J lost 5 bases, and 12 bases stayed unmatched. This CDR3 has 17 residues. The CDR3 DNA follows: TGCGCCAGCAGCCACGCTTTCGGGACTAGACGTAACAATGAGCAGTTCTTC. This codes for CASSHAFGTRRNNEQFF.

In the case of this clone: Sequence at one end of the junction differs from germline and may be a read error. The chain has TRBV11-2 and TRBJ1-5, with 9 bases that match TRBD1. CDR3 size: 15 residues. Germline CDR1 is SGHAT and CDR2 is FQNNGV. The CDR3 protein is CASSLDRGVSQPQHF. In DNA, the CDR3 is TGTGCCAGCAGCCTAGACAGGGGGGTTTCCCAGCCCCAGCATTTT.

In DNA form, the CDR3 reads TGTGCCAGCAGTCCGTCGACTAGCGGGAGATTAAATGAGCAGTTCTTC. Translated, it gives CASSPSTSGRLNEQFF. V is TRBV28 and J is TRBJ2-1; 12 nucleotides align to TRBD2. V was pared by 5 bases and J by 7 bases, with 9 bases of the junction left unmatched. The CDR3 is 16 amino acids. The V gene's germline CDR1 is MDHEN and CDR2 SYDVKM.

This clone appeared a single time. The V and J genes are TRBV19 and TRBJ2-5; tentatively, D is TRBD1 (6 bases). The CDR3 runs 15 residues. The germline CDR1 and CDR2 sequences are LNHDA and SQIVND (reference sequence). The V end lost 3 bases, the J end lost 0 bases, and 11 bases lay between the germline ends. The CDR3 region is CASSIARGHQETQYF. In nucleotides, the CDR3 is TGTGCCAGTAGTATCGCCAGGGGACACCAAGAGACCCAGTACTTC. Looking up the rest from reference TRBV19 and TRBJ2-5 gives the full variable domain: DGGITQSPKYLFRKEGQNVTLSCEQNLNHDAMYWYRQDPGQGLRLIYYSQIVNDFQKGDIAEGYSVSREKKESFPLTVTSAQKNPTAFYLCASSIARGHQETQYFGPGTRLLVL.

The rearrangement joins TRBV9 to TRBJ2-1, with 8 bases fitting TRBD2. CDR3 length: 16 residues. V shed 0 bases, J shed 1 base, and the junction held 3 bases outside the gene matches. Germline V gene sequence: CDR1 SGDLS, CDR2 YYNGEE. CDR3 DNA: TGTGCCAGCAGCGTAGCCGGGAGGGGGTCCTACAATGAGCAGTTCTTC. This encodes CASSVAGRGSYNEQFF.

The gene calls are TRBV2 and TRBJ2-1, with 8 bases aligning to TRBD2. The CDR3 has 13 amino acids. J gave up 11 bases and V 8 bases, and 11 bases lay outside the gene matches. Germline-derived CDR1 and CDR2 are SNHLY and FYNNEI. The CDR3 DNA reads TGTGCCAGCGGGGGGAGCGGGAGTTATCAGCAGTTCTTC. Protein sequence: CASGGSGSYQQFF.